These T cell receptor beta chains were read from a single sample in a study of response to subunit inactivated influenza vaccine. Via MiXCR, TCRdb re-called the RT-PCR reads, giving one row per CDR3 protein. This sample has 500,000 to 600,000 distinct CDR3 sequences, with about 17% found just once. Here the sequenced sample was CD4+ T cells sorted from PBMCs, taken about 24 months after vaccination. Receptors were obtained from a man between 50 and 69 years old who received an inactivated influenza vaccine. The CDR3 runs from the conserved cysteine through the conserved F or W. Each record gives: D gene, clone size, J gene, V gene, CDR3 protein, CDR3 DNA. D genes are given only for firm matches. Size values are once, few and many counts, or a class for expanded clones, and some rows have none.

TRBD1	-	TRBJ2-5	TRBV28	CASKPPVRGQETQYF	TGTGCCAGCAAGCCTCCTGTCAGGGGGCAAGAGACCCAGTACTTC
-	-	TRBJ2-2	TRBV6-1	CASSEARNTGELFF	TGTGCCAGCAGTGAAGCCAGGAACACCGGGGAGCTGTTTTTT
TRBD1	few	TRBJ1-2	TRBV4-2	CASSPSKGGNYGYTF	TGTGCCAGCAGCCCCTCCAAAGGGGGCAACTATGGCTACACCTTC
-	few	TRBJ2-1	TRBV5-5	CASSPGAENEQFF	TGTGCCAGCAGCCCCGGCGCGGAGAATGAGCAGTTCTTC
-	few	TRBJ1-5	TRBV29-1	CSAGTFNQPQHF	TGCAGCGCCGGGACTTTTAATCAGCCCCAGCATTTT
-	few	TRBJ2-1	TRBV4-3	CASSPRAGAAYGVEQFF	TGCGCCAGCAGCCCCCGGGCGGGGGCCGCGTATGGGGTTGAGCAGTTCTTC
-	few	TRBJ1-5	TRBV28	CASSFWAVSNQPQHF	TGTGCCAGCAGTTTTTGGGCGGTTAGCAATCAGCCCCAGCATTTT
-	-	TRBJ2-5	TRBV6-5	CASSNPAVGTQYF	TGTGCCAGCAGTAACCCCGCCGTGGGGACCCAGTACTTC
-	few	TRBJ2-7	TRBV7-9	CASSYGGAAYEQYF	TGTGCCAGCAGCTATGGCGGGGCGGCTTACGAGCAGTACTTC
-	few	TRBJ2-3	TRBV3-1	CASRQAGTQYF	TGTGCCAGCAGACAGGCTGGTACGCAGTATTTT
-	many	TRBJ2-6	TRBV28	CASSMRQVSSGANVLTF	TGTGCCAGCAGTATGAGACAGGTTAGCTCTGGGGCCAACGTCCTGACTTTC
TRBD1	-	TRBJ2-3	TRBV11-1	CASSPTGGFFDTQYF	TGTGCCAGCAGCCCGACAGGGGGCTTCTTCGATACGCAGTATTTT
-	-	TRBJ2-6	TRBV28	CASSPTGANVLTF	TGTGCCAGCAGTCCTACTGGGGCCAACGTCCTGACTTTC
TRBD1	-	TRBJ1-1	TRBV10-3	CATRLGTGYTEAFF	TGTGCCACCCGCCTCGGGACAGGATACACTGAAGCTTTCTTT
-	-	TRBJ1-6	TRBV5-1	CASSAGRLYNSPLHF	TGCGCCAGCAGCGCCGGACGGCTCTATAATTCACCCCTCCACTTT
TRBD1	few	TRBJ1-3	TRBV7-3	CASSTTGGVGNTIYF	TGTGCCAGCAGCACAACAGGGGGCGTTGGAAACACCATATATTTT
-	many	TRBJ1-2	TRBV25-1	CASSDGENYGYTF	TGTGCCAGCAGTGATGGGGAGAACTATGGCTACACCTTC
TRBD1	many	TRBJ2-2	TRBV3-1	CASRPMDRGITGELFF	TGTGCCAGCAGACCTATGGACAGGGGGATCACCGGGGAGCTGTTTTTT
TRBD2	few	TRBJ2-1	TRBV20-1	CSASLAGGPNRQFF	TGCAGTGCTAGCCTAGCGGGAGGGCCTAATCGGCAGTTCTTC
-	-	TRBJ2-3	TRBV12-2	CASRPPWVRGSTDTQYF	TGTGCAAGTCGCCCCCCATGGGTGCGGGGGAGCACAGATACGCAGTATTTT
-	-	TRBJ2-2	TRBV7-2	CASSFQFANTGELFF	TGTGCCAGCAGCTTTCAGTTCGCGAACACCGGGGAGCTGTTTTTT
TRBD1	-	TRBJ1-1	TRBV4-2	CATSRGSDTEAFF	TGTGCCACGAGCAGGGGGTCAGATACTGAAGCTTTCTTT
-	-	TRBJ2-3	TRBV19	CASSLGETDTQYF	TGTGCCAGTAGTTTAGGGGAGACAGATACGCAGTATTTT
-	many	TRBJ1-5	TRBV7-2	CASSLVGAGNQPQHF	TGTGCCAGCAGCTTAGTCGGGGCGGGCAATCAGCCCCAGCATTTT
TRBD1	many	TRBJ2-7	TRBV7-2	CASSLDRGSYEQYF	TGTGCCAGCAGTTTGGACAGGGGGTCCTACGAGCAGTACTTC
TRBD2	few	TRBJ2-1	TRBV5-1	CASRELAGVNEQFF	TGCGCCAGCAGAGAACTAGCGGGCGTTAATGAGCAGTTCTTC
TRBD2	few	TRBJ2-1	TRBV20-1	CSATLPSGLSYNEQFF	TGCAGTGCTACCCTCCCTAGCGGGCTTTCCTACAATGAGCAGTTCTTC
TRBD1	few	TRBJ2-4	TRBV28	CASSFSGGGNIQYF	TGTGCCAGCAGTTTCTCAGGGGGCGGTAACATTCAGTACTTC
-	-	TRBJ2-1	TRBV29-1	CSVKEGLGSGFNEQFF	TGCAGCGTGAAAGAGGGTTTAGGGAGTGGTTTCAATGAGCAGTTCTTC
-	-	TRBJ2-5	TRBV3-1	CASSQEFNAGSQYF	TGTGCCAGCAGCCAAGAATTCAACGCCGGGTCCCAGTACTTC
TRBD1	-	TRBJ2-7	TRBV6-2/TRBV6-3	CASSFDRGAAYEQYF	TGTGCCAGCAGTTTCGACAGGGGGGCTGCCTACGAGCAGTACTTC
-	few	TRBJ2-2	TRBV5-1	CASSYGDHTGELFF	TGCGCCAGCAGCTATGGAGACCACACCGGGGAGCTGTTTTTT
TRBD2	few	TRBJ2-1	TRBV20-1	CSALPGLAGANEQFF	TGCAGTGCCCTGCCGGGACTAGCGGGGGCCAATGAGCAGTTCTTC
-	-	TRBJ2-2	TRBV4-3	CASSQDAGRSTGELFF	TGCGCCAGCAGCCAAGATGCAGGGAGGAGCACCGGGGAGCTGTTTTTT
-	few	TRBJ2-6	TRBV6-2/TRBV6-3	CASRPGRTRGGANVLTF	TGTGCCAGCAGACCGGGACGGACCAGAGGGGGGGCCAACGTCCTGACTTTC
TRBD1	-	TRBJ1-5	TRBV6-1	CASSLRTGAQPQHF	TGTGCCAGCAGTCTCCGGACAGGGGCTCAGCCCCAGCATTTT
TRBD2	few	TRBJ2-3	TRBV20-1	CSATNGGTSTDTQYF	TGCAGTGCTACGAACGGGGGGACTAGCACAGATACGCAGTATTTT
TRBD2	many	TRBJ2-2	TRBV7-2	CASSLGLAGLTGELFF	TGTGCCAGCAGCTTAGGGCTAGCGGGGCTGACCGGGGAGCTGTTTTTT
TRBD1	few	TRBJ2-2	TRBV20-1	CSARGGTGGRTGELFF	TGCAGTGCTAGAGGGGGGACAGGGGGACGGACCGGGGAGCTGTTTTTT
TRBD2	few	TRBJ2-3	TRBV28	CASSPAGGPYTQYF	TGTGCCAGCAGTCCCGCGGGGGGGCCATATACGCAGTATTTT
-	many	TRBJ2-2	TRBV12-3/TRBV12-4	CASSSGAGELFF	TGTGCCAGCAGCTCGGGGGCCGGGGAGCTGTTTTTT
TRBD1	few	TRBJ2-7	TRBV5-1	CASSKTGTGGVEQYF	TGCGCCAGCAGCAAAACCGGGACAGGGGGCGTCGAGCAGTACTTC
TRBD1	many	TRBJ1-4	TRBV15	CATSRDKGQNEKLFF	TGTGCCACCAGCAGAGATAAGGGACAGAATGAAAAACTGTTTTTT
TRBD2	-	TRBJ2-4	TRBV13	CASSLLSPAGLAGEAKNIQYF	TGTGCCAGCAGCTTACTTAGCCCCGCTGGACTAGCGGGTGAAGCCAAAAACATTCAGTACTTC
TRBD1	few	TRBJ1-2	TRBV6-5	CASSYNYRDRVSYGYTF	TGTGCCAGCAGTTACAATTACCGGGACAGGGTTAGCTATGGCTACACCTTC
-	few	TRBJ1-6	TRBV29-1	CSVLVQGNNSPLHF	TGCAGCGTCCTAGTACAGGGAAACAATTCACCCCTCCACTTT
-	few	TRBJ2-7	TRBV28	CASSRSVGTEQYF	TGTGCCAGCAGCCGATCAGTGGGGACCGAGCAGTACTTC
-	-	TRBJ2-7	TRBV11-1	CASSDNRDEQYF	TGTGCCAGCAGCGATAACAGGGACGAGCAGTACTTC
-	-	TRBJ2-2	TRBV6-2/TRBV6-3	CASSQTSNAAGELFF	TGTGCCAGCAGTCAAACCTCCAATGCTGCCGGGGAGCTGTTTTTT
TRBD2	few	TRBJ2-1	TRBV10-3	CAISDPGGRRQFF	TGTGCCATCAGTGATCCTGGCGGGAGAAGGCAGTTCTTC
-	few	TRBJ2-5	TRBV29-1	CSVRGLLWETQYF	TGCAGCGTTCGTGGACTCCTGTGGGAGACCCAGTACTTC